This T cell receptor beta chain was retrieved from a study of untreated major depressive disorder. Notes on the study in general: Depressed patients' CD4+ T cells carried increased TRBV05-01 (Vbeta 5.1) usage versus control CD4+ T cells.

The CDR3 length is 14 residues. CDR1 is SGHRS and CDR2 is YFSETQ in the germline V gene. The V end was cut by 0 bases, the J end by 0 bases, with 4 bases between. Every depressed patient was matched in pairs with a non-depressed control on sex, age, current smoking status and body mass index. Patient depression severity was moderate to severe. A note on this clone: Its antigen is currently unknown.

Measured with immunoSEQ multiplex PCR; TCRdb has only the in-frame clones, and not every one. This sample carries under 20,000 clones, 92% of them seen once, and the ten largest clones take approximately 0.58%. This sequence joins TRBV5-1 and TRBJ1-5, with D unresolved. Sequencing used CD4+ T cells from PBMCs. The sequence was obtained from a woman between 40 and 50 years old with major depressive disorder. The CDR3 spells CASSLAGSNQPQHF. The CDR3 nucleotides read TGCGCCAGCAGCTTGGCCGGTAGCAATCAGCCCCAGCATTTT. The full variable domain, completed using reference TRBV5-1 and TRBJ1-5, is KAGVTQTPRYLIKTRGQQVTLSCSPISGHRSVSWYQQTPGQGLQFLFEYFSETQRNKGNFPGRFSGRQFSNSRSEMNVSTLELGDSALYLCASSLAGSNQPQHFGDGTRLSIL.